A single sample gave rise to the 24 T cell receptor beta chains below, sequenced in a study of cytomegalovirus exposure and HLA in healthy donors. Here immunoSEQ multiplex PCR was the method, and the copy in TCRdb shows in-frame clones only, minus some. Of some 120,000 clones in the sample, approximately 90% were seen once. What was sequenced was PBMCs. The receptors were gathered from a woman aged 18-29 years in good health and CMV-seronegative.

The gene calls are TRBV19 and TRBJ2-7, with 8 bases fitting TRBD2. Germline trimming cut 7 bases from V and 0 bases from J; bases unmatched to any gene: 8. CDR3 length equals 15 residues. CDR1 and CDR2 from the germline V gene are LNHDA and SQIVND (reference sequence). CDR3 in amino acids: CASTPTSVSSYEQYF. In DNA, the CDR3 is TGTGCCAGTACCCCGACTAGCGTGAGCTCCTACGAGCAGTACTTC.

The rearrangement joins TRBV27 to TRBJ2-7; the D gene is possibly TRBD1 (6 bases). The V gene lost 4 bases and the J gene lost 2 bases, with 15 bases spanning the gap. Germline values: CDR1 MNHEY, CDR2 SMNVEV (reference sequence). The CDR3 sequence is 15 residues long. This chain's CDR3 is CASSSLGRGTYEQYF. The CDR3 DNA sequence: TGTGCCAGCAGTTCTCTGGGCAGGGGAACCTACGAGCAGTACTTC.

J is TRBJ2-3 and V is TRBV5-4; D gene unclear. CDR3 length equals 13 residues. V lost 0 bases to trimming and J lost 4 bases, with 6 bases between them. Germline V gene data show CDR1 as SGHNT and CDR2 as YYREEE (reference sequence). The CDR3 spells CASSLVLADTQYF. The CDR3 DNA sequence: TGTGCCAGCAGCTTGGTCCTAGCAGATACGCAGTATTTT.

This chain uses TRBV5-4 with TRBJ1-2; D gene ambiguous. From germline, CDR1 is SGHNT and CDR2 YYREEE (reference sequence). V was pared by 4 bases and J by 4 bases, with 11 bases between. This CDR3 is built from 13 residues. The CDR3 coding sequence is TGTGCCAGCAGCCGCGATGGACTCTATGGCTACACCTTC. Translating it yields CASSRDGLYGYTF.

The rearrangement joins TRBV6-5 to TRBJ2-7; the D gene is possibly TRBD2 (6 bases). From germline, CDR1 is MNHEY and CDR2 SVGAGI. Trimming removed 9 bases from V and 2 bases from J, with 17 bases in between. The CDR3 extends over 14 amino acids. As DNA, the CDR3 is TGTGCCAGTACCACCTGGGACTGGCCCTACGAGCAGTACTTC. This translates into CASTTWDWPYEQYF.

CDR3 loop: CASSFGGPYNEQFF. CDR3 sequence (DNA): TGTGCCAGCAGTTTTGGCGGCCCCTACAATGAGCAGTTCTTC. The chain recombines TRBV27 with TRBJ2-1; D unclear. Germline CDR1 and CDR2: MNHEY and SMNVEV (reference sequence). V was pared by 3 bases and J by 2 bases, with 8 bases between. The CDR3 runs 14 residues.

CDR3 residues: CASSGGGSGYEQYF. DNA of the CDR3: TGTGCCAGCAGCGGGGGGGGCTCGGGCTACGAGCAGTACTTC. The chain uses TRBV5-4 and TRBJ2-7, with D perhaps matching TRBD2 (7 bases). With 4 bases removed from V and 3 bases from J, the gap between germline ends came to 14 bases. Germline-derived CDR1 and CDR2 are SGHNT and YYREEE (reference sequence). This CDR3 has 14 amino acids.

The chain couples TRBV28 to TRBJ2-7, with a possible D match to TRBD2 (5 bases). The CDR3 length is 13 residues. From germline, CDR1 is MDHEN and CDR2 SYDVKM. V dropped 6 bases and J dropped 0 bases, with 9 bases sitting between them. For the CDR3, the DNA is TGTGCCAGCAGCCCAGCGGTCTCCTACGAGCAGTACTTC. Translated: CASSPAVSYEQYF.

For the CDR3, the DNA is TGTGCCAGCAGCGTACTAGCGGCATCCAACAATGAGCAGTTCTTC. This sequence encodes CASSVLAASNNEQFF. V usage is TRBV7-9 and J usage is TRBJ2-1; the match to TRBD2 covers 8 bases. The V and J ends lost 5 bases and 5 bases, in that order; junction bases with no gene match: 8. The CDR3 consists of 15 residues. CDR1 SEHNR and CDR2 FQNEAQ come from the germline V gene (reference sequence).

CDR3 DNA: TGTGCCAGCAGTTTCGGCGGGGGGGGCTCCTACAATGAGCAGTTCTTC. Translating gives CASSFGGGGSYNEQFF. The chain is built from TRBV28 and TRBJ2-1; 9 bases map to TRBD2. Germline V CDR1 and CDR2: MDHEN, SYDVKM. This CDR3 has 16 residues. The V and J ends lost 3 bases and 0 bases, in that order; junction bases with no gene match: 3.

This clone occurred once. V is TRBV9 and J is TRBJ2-5; TRBD1 aligns across 9 bases. Germline V CDR1 and CDR2: SGDLS, YYNGEE. Trimming at V came to 3 bases and at J to 2 bases, leaving 2 bases not matched to a gene. The CDR3 covers 14 residues. CDR3 bases: TGTGCCAGCAGCGGAGGACAGGGGCAAGAGACCCAGTACTTC. It translates to CASSGGQGQETQYF.

V gene TRBV27 combines with J gene TRBJ1-6; TRBD1 matches 7 bases. Trimming took 1 base from V and 7 from J; bases not matched to a gene: 1. The CDR3 consists of 14 residues. The germline gives CDR1 MNHEY, CDR2 SMNVEV (reference sequence). The DNA of the CDR3 is TGTGCCAGCAGTTTATGGGACAGCAATTCACCCCTCCACTTT. Residues: CASSLWDSNSPLHF.

The chain joins TRBV7-9 to TRBJ2-5, with D possibly matching TRBD2 (6 bases). Trimming pared 3 bases from V and 2 bases from J, leaving 16 bases between. In germline, CDR1 is SEHNR, CDR2 FQNEAQ (reference sequence). The CDR3 totals 16 residues. The CDR3 is CASSFAPAGRQETQYF. CDR3 nucleotide sequence: TGTGCCAGCAGCTTTGCCCCCGCGGGACGGCAAGAGACCCAGTACTTC.

DNA for the CDR3: TGTGCCAGCACGGTGGGGCTTTATAATTCACCCCTCCACTTT. As protein: CASTVGLYNSPLHF. The chain combines TRBV2 with TRBJ1-6, with a tentative D call TRBD1 (5 bases). Trimming removed 7 bases from V and 4 bases from J, with 11 bases in between. The CDR3 extends over 14 amino acids. Germline CDR1 is SNHLY and CDR2 is FYNNEI. The entire variable domain, with the rest obtained from reference TRBV2 and TRBJ1-6, is as follows: EPEVTQTPSHQVTQMGQEVILRCVPISNHLYFYWYRQILGQKVEFLVSFYNNEISEKSEIFDDQFSVERPDGSNFTLKIRSTKLEDSAMYFCASTVGLYNSPLHFGNGTRLTVT.

This clone was counted once. The CDR3 loop is CASSSGADTQYF. CDR3 nucleotide sequence: TGTGCCAGCAGCTCCGGGGCAGATACGCAGTATTTT. This chain uses TRBV6-5 with TRBJ2-3; D may be TRBD2 (5 bases). Germline V CDR1 and CDR2: MNHEY, SVGAGI. CDR3 length: 12 amino acids. The V end lost 6 bases, the J end lost 4 bases, and 8 bases lay between the germline ends.

V and J are TRBV28 and TRBJ1-5; 7 nucleotides line up with TRBD1. This CDR3 spans 14 amino acids. The V gene's germline CDR1 is MDHEN and CDR2 SYDVKM. V was clipped by 6 bases and J by 2 bases; unmatched bases: 4. CDR3 nucleotide sequence: TGTGCCAGCAGCGACAGGGTGGGCAATCAGCCCCAGCATTTT. Translating it yields CASSDRVGNQPQHF. Full variable domain (remainder filled in from reference TRBV28 and TRBJ1-5): DVKVTQSSRYLVKRTGEKVFLECVQDMDHENMFWYRQDPGLGLRLIYFSYDVKMKEKGDIPEGYSVSREKKERFSLILESASTNQTSMYLCASSDRVGNQPQHFGDGTRLSIL.

This clone was seen a single time. The chain recombines TRBV10-3 with TRBJ2-7, with 10 positions matching TRBD2. CDR1 ENHRY and CDR2 SYGVKD come from the germline V gene. This CDR3 spans 12 amino acids. After removal of 10 bases from V and 4 bases from J, the junction contained 4 bases not matched to a gene. The CDR3 DNA reads TGTGCCACAGCGGGAGGGCCTTACGAGCAGTACTTC. Encoded protein: CATAGGPYEQYF.

The rearrangement uses TRBV19 and TRBJ2-3; TRBD2 might be the D (6 bases). V was shortened by 7 bases and J by 3 bases, with 14 bases between the two germline ends. This CDR3 has 14 residues. CDR1 LNHDA and CDR2 SQIVND come from the germline V gene (reference sequence). CDR3 region: CASMGGVGTDTQYF. The CDR3 nucleotides are TGTGCCAGTATGGGGGGAGTAGGAACAGATACGCAGTATTTT.

In this sample, this clone turned up once. The chain carries TRBV28 and TRBJ1-4; TRBD1 aligns across 8 bases. The V gene end was trimmed by 6 bases and the J gene end by 7 bases; junction bases not matched to a gene: 7. Germline V gives CDR1 MDHEN, CDR2 SYDVKM. This CDR3 is built from 14 residues. The CDR3 nucleotides are TGTGCCAGCAGGTCCAGGGGGCGCGGTGAAAAACTGTTTTTT. Its protein is CASRSRGRGEKLFF.

The gene calls are TRBV7-9 and TRBJ2-7, with 7 bases identical to TRBD1. The CDR3 loop spans 16 amino acids. CDR1 SEHNR and CDR2 FQNEAQ come from the germline V gene (reference sequence). The trim removed 5 bases at V and 5 bases at J, leaving 15 bases unmatched. The CDR3 region has the DNA TGTGCCAGCAGCCCGACATCATTGACAGGGAGCCACGAGCAGTACTTC. Protein sequence: CASSPTSLTGSHEQYF.

This chain uses TRBV9 with TRBJ2-1, with D unresolved. Trimming shortened V by 3 bases and J by 1 base, and 8 bases separated the two germline ends. This CDR3 contains 14 residues. Germline lookup yields CDR1 SGDLS and CDR2 YYNGEE. The DNA of the CDR3 is TGTGCCAGCAGCGGCTCCGGGTCCTACAATGAGCAGTTCTTC. Translating gives CASSGSGSYNEQFF.

V gene TRBV7-2 combines with J gene TRBJ2-5; a weak D match, TRBD2 (5 bases). V was clipped by 4 bases and J by 0 bases, with 12 bases between them. CDR1 and CDR2 from the germline V gene are SGHTA and FQGNSA. The CDR3 is 15 amino acids. In DNA, the CDR3 is TGTGCCAGCAGCTCCACCCGGGGAAACCAAGAGACCCAGTACTTC. As protein: CASSSTRGNQETQYF.

This sequence joins TRBV4-1 and TRBJ2-1; 9 bases line up with TRBD1. With V trimmed by 2 bases and J by 7 bases, 12 bases remained unmatched. Germline V gives CDR1 MGHRA, CDR2 YSYEKL. CDR3 length: 17 residues. As DNA, the CDR3 is TGCGCCAGCAGCCAACAAAAAAGGACAGGGGCCCAAAATGAGCAGTTCTTC. It is translated as CASSQQKRTGAQNEQFF.

A word on this clone: This CDR3 is also generated by other DNA sequences in the sample. The rearrangement joins TRBV7-2 to TRBJ1-5, with no clear D. V lost 1 base and J lost 1, with 8 bases in between. The CDR3 is made up of 15 amino acids. CDR1 is SGHTA, CDR2 FQGNSA, per germline. The CDR3 sequence: CASSLGGRSNQPQHF. The DNA of the CDR3 is TGTGCCAGCAGCTTAGGCGGCCGAAGCAATCAGCCCCAGCATTTT.